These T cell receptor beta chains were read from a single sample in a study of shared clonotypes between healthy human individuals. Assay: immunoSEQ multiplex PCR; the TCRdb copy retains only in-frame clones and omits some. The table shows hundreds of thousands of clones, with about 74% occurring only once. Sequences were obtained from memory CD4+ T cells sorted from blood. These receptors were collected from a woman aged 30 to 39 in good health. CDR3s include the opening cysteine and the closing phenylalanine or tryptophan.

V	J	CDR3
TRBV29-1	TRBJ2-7	CSVNSGDLPDEQYF
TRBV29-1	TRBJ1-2	CSALPAGVYGYTF
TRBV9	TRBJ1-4	CASSRTGATTNEKLFF
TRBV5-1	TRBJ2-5	CASSLGSGANQETQYF
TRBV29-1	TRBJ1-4	CSVGAFENEKLFF
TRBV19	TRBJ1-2	CASSRRGQVDGYTF
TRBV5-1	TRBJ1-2	CASSQENYGYTF
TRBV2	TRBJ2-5	CASKRRQGTSVETQYF
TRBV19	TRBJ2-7	CASRGQGSYEQYF
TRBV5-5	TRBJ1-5	CASSPGQGNQPQHF
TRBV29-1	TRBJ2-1	CSGEELAGGEQFF
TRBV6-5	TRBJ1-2	CASSYSEGNYGYTF
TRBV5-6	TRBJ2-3	CASSFDYSLADTQYF
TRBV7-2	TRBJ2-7	CASSQGGLYEQYF
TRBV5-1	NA	CASSRQDTYEQYF
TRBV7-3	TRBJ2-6	CASSSRGTGANVLTF
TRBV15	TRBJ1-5	CATSRDGAGSEPQHF
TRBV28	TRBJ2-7	CASKTVRRGAYEQYF
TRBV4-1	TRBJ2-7	CASSQDTASGPYEQYF
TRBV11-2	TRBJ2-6	CASNPLERTNVLTF
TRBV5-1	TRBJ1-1	CASSSSLGATEAFF
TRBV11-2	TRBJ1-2	CASSLSDGGNYGYTF
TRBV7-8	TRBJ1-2	CASSLVVAGSGYTF
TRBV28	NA	CASSSLAGGPYEQYF
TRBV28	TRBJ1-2	CATRGGSYGYTF
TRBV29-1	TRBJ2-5	CSIRTGLETQYF
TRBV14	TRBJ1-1	CASSQLKDRSEAFF
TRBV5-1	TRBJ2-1	CASSFSNEQFF
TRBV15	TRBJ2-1	CATSSRQVAYNEQFF
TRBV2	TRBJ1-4	CASSPGSNEKLFF
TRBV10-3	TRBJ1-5	CAISEQGAKDQPQHF
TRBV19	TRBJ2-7	CASCRNRDGSYEQYF
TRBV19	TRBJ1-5	CASSYQVGQPQHF
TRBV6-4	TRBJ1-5	CASSELRTPNQPQHF
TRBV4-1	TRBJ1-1	CASSQDSSTEAFF
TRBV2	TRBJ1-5	CASSGWGQPQHF
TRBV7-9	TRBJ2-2	CATRRGSRDTGELFF
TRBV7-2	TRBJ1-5	CASSLLGAIQPQHF
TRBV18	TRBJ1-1	CASSPIRDTEAFF
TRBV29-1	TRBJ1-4	CSVEDQLEKLFF
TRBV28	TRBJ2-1	CASSRQVGTGFF
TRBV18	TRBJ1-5	CASSPPDRGTQHF
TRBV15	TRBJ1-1	CATSRGRYTEAFF